These T cell receptor beta chains were read from a single sample in a study of T-cell memory formation after mild COVID-19. TCRdb reprocessed the 5' RACE reads via MiXCR and lists one record per CDR3 protein. This table holds about 500,000 distinct CDR3 sequences, roughly 20% found once. The sample was PBMCs or a T cell subset sorted from them (not recorded which). The source is an adult woman who had mild COVID-19 (a few samples of this study predate the infection). Cell type and time point are not known. Both conserved end residues are part of each CDR3. A D gene is named only where the DNA matches it firmly. A row's size may be missing; if present it is once, few, many or a size class.

j_call d_call v_call clone_size cdr3_aa cdr3_nt
TRBJ2-6 NA TRBV29-1 NA CSVEDVSGANVLTF TGCAGCGTTGAAGATGTCTCTGGGGCCAACGTCCTGACTTTC
TRBJ2-2 NA TRBV5-1 NA CASSTRAGSGLAGELFF TGCGCCAGCAGCACAAGGGCTGGGTCTGGTCTGGCCGGGGAGCTGTTTTTT
TRBJ2-7 NA TRBV20-1 NA CSANAPGTYEQYF TGCAGTGCAAACGCCCCCGGAACCTACGAGCAGTACTTC
TRBJ2-3 TRBD2 TRBV7-6 few CASSLTSGDSDTQYF TGTGCCAGCAGCTTAACTAGCGGGGATTCAGATACGCAGTATTTT
TRBJ2-7 TRBD2 TRBV5-1 few CASSLEWSASGGQQYF TGCGCCAGCAGCTTGGAATGGAGTGCTAGCGGGGGGCAGCAGTACTTC
TRBJ2-7 NA TRBV7-8 few CASSFKVDEQYF TGTGCCAGCAGCTTTAAGGTTGACGAGCAGTACTTC
TRBJ2-2 TRBD1 TRBV6-5 many CASSRVQGASELFF TGTGCCAGCAGTAGGGTCCAGGGGGCGAGCGAGCTGTTTTTT
TRBJ2-2 NA TRBV12-3/TRBV12-4 few CASRHQGSRFSGELFF TGTGCCAGCAGGCATCAGGGTAGCAGGTTTTCCGGGGAGCTGTTTTTT
TRBJ2-7 NA TRBV4-2 few CASSQDQGLSYEQYF TGTGCCAGCAGCCAAGATCAGGGACTCTCCTACGAGCAGTACTTC
TRBJ2-5 NA TRBV9 many CASSDSGQETQYF TGTGCCAGCAGCGATAGTGGACAAGAGACCCAGTACTTC
TRBJ2-1 TRBD1 TRBV7-7 NA CASSPQGLGKSSYNEQFF TGTGCTAGCAGTCCACAGGGGCTAGGAAAGAGCTCCTACAATGAGCAGTTCTTC
TRBJ1-5 TRBD1 TRBV18 NA CASSLRRDSDQPQHF TGTGCCAGCTCGCTCCGCCGGGACAGCGATCAGCCCCAGCATTTT
TRBJ2-1 NA TRBV11-3 few CASSFAGARSYNEQFF TGTGCCAGCAGCTTTGCGGGGGCTCGCTCCTACAATGAGCAGTTCTTC
TRBJ2-3 TRBD2 TRBV3-1 NA CASSQVSGGPTDTQYF TGTGCCAGCAGCCAAGTTAGCGGGGGCCCGACAGATACGCAGTATTTT
TRBJ2-3 NA TRBV7-3 few CASGFLGDTQYF TGTGCCAGCGGGTTTCTAGGAGATACGCAGTATTTT
TRBJ1-6 TRBD1 TRBV7-8 few CASTQGGSSYNSPLHF TGTGCCAGCACCCAGGGGGGGAGCTCCTATAATTCACCCCTCCACTTT
TRBJ1-2 TRBD1 TRBV7-3 few CASSSLDRGPYGYTF TGTGCCAGCAGCTCTTTAGACAGGGGGCCCTATGGCTACACCTTC
TRBJ2-1 TRBD2 TRBV5-1 NA CASSLGPNSGGGYEQFF TGCGCCAGCAGCTTGGGACCCAATTCCGGGGGAGGGTACGAGCAGTTCTTC
TRBJ2-1 NA TRBV9 NA CASSVNFGTDSYNEQFF TGTGCCAGCAGCGTTAACTTCGGGACTGACTCCTACAATGAGCAGTTCTTC
TRBJ2-7 TRBD1 TRBV2 NA CASTKDAGTGTEQYF TGTGCCAGCACTAAAGATGCCGGGACAGGAACCGAGCAGTACTTC
TRBJ2-1 TRBD1 TRBV15 NA CATSVDRDGYNEQFF TGTGCCACCAGCGTCGACAGGGACGGGTACAATGAGCAGTTCTTC
TRBJ2-3 NA TRBV6-1 NA CASSEVGGRGDTQYF TGTGCCAGCAGTGAAGTGGGGGGGCGCGGAGATACGCAGTATTTT
TRBJ2-3 NA TRBV12-3/TRBV12-4 NA CASSWRRRDTQYF TGTGCCAGCAGTTGGAGACGCCGGGATACGCAGTATTTT
TRBJ2-7 TRBD2 TRBV15 NA CATSRGGTSGIHEQYF TGTGCCACCAGCAGGGGGGGGACTAGCGGGATCCACGAGCAGTACTTC
TRBJ2-7 TRBD1 TRBV5-1 few CASRGQGEHEQYF TGCGCCAGCAGAGGACAGGGGGAGCACGAGCAGTACTTC
TRBJ2-5 NA TRBV9 few CASSYRTQETQYF TGTGCCAGCAGCTATCGGACCCAAGAGACCCAGTACTTC
TRBJ2-2 NA TRBV7-9 few CASSFQGNGELFF TGTGCCAGCAGTTTTCAAGGGAACGGGGAGCTGTTTTTT
TRBJ2-5 NA TRBV6-1 few CASNAQDQETQYF TGTGCCAGCAATGCGCAGGACCAAGAGACCCAGTACTTC
TRBJ1-2 TRBD1 TRBV4-3 few CASSPQTGGNYGYTF TGCGCCAGCAGCCCCCAAACAGGGGGAAACTATGGCTACACCTTC
TRBJ2-7 NA TRBV5-4 many CASGHMEGIYEQYF TGTGCCAGCGGTCACATGGAAGGCATCTACGAGCAGTACTTC
TRBJ1-3 TRBD1 TRBV7-6 NA CASSLFGQVASGNTIYF TGTGCCAGCAGCTTATTCGGACAGGTCGCCTCTGGAAACACCATATATTTT
TRBJ1-4 NA TRBV9 once CASSPEPDNEKLFF TGTGCCAGCAGCCCTGAACCAGATAATGAAAAACTGTTTTTT
TRBJ1-2 TRBD1 TRBV3-1 few CASSRSGQGGYTF TGTGCCAGCAGCCGATCCGGACAGGGGGGCTACACCTTC
TRBJ2-5 TRBD1 TRBV9 NA CASSVTGARETQYF TGTGCCAGCAGCGTTACAGGGGCGCGAGAGACCCAGTACTTC
TRBJ2-3 NA TRBV19 NA CASSILGGVTDTQYF TGTGCCAGTAGTATACTAGGAGGAGTCACAGATACGCAGTATTTT
TRBJ2-7 NA TRBV6-2/TRBV6-3 NA CASSYGTRYEQYF TGTGCCAGCAGTTACGGGACACGTTACGAGCAGTACTTC
TRBJ1-5 TRBD1 TRBV19 NA CASSILTGEPSYQPQHF TGTGCCAGTAGTATTCTGACAGGGGAGCCCTCTTACCAGCCCCAGCATTTT
TRBJ2-2 NA TRBV3-1 NA CASSQELNTGELFF TGTGCCAGCAGCCAAGAACTGAACACCGGGGAGCTGTTTTTT
TRBJ2-2 NA TRBV5-1 few CASSPGQSRELFF TGCGCCAGCAGCCCTGGACAGTCCCGCGAGCTGTTTTTT
TRBJ1-1 TRBD1 TRBV3-1 NA CASSQFTGDGAFF TGTGCCAGCAGCCAGTTTACAGGGGATGGGGCTTTCTTT
TRBJ1-3 NA TRBV7-9 few CASSHSTGSGNTIYF TGTGCCAGCAGCCACTCGACAGGCTCTGGAAACACCATATATTTT
TRBJ2-3 NA TRBV12-3/TRBV12-4 few CASFVGRAITDTQYF TGTGCCAGCTTTGTTGGGCGGGCGATCACAGATACGCAGTATTTT
TRBJ1-4 NA TRBV7-9 NA CASSLISWRGKANEKLFF TGTGCCAGCAGCTTAATTAGCTGGCGAGGCAAAGCTAATGAAAAACTGTTTTTT
TRBJ1-1 NA TRBV12-3/TRBV12-4 few CASSLKAATEAFF TGTGCCAGCAGTTTAAAGGCGGCCACTGAAGCTTTCTTT
TRBJ2-3 TRBD2 TRBV7-9 few CASSNLKRDTDTQYF TGTGCCAGCAGCAACTTAAAGCGGGACACAGATACGCAGTATTTT
TRBJ1-1 NA TRBV12-3/TRBV12-4 NA CATPIGTEAFF TGTGCCACCCCAATCGGGACTGAAGCTTTCTTT
TRBJ2-3 TRBD2 TRBV18 NA CASSPPLSAGDTDTQYF TGTGCCAGCTCACCACCTTTGTCAGCGGGAGACACAGATACGCAGTATTTT
TRBJ2-1 NA TRBV6-2/TRBV6-3 once CATLGGLLSYNEQFF TGTGCCACCCTAGGGGGGTTACTCTCCTACAATGAGCAGTTCTTC
TRBJ1-2 NA TRBV7-2 few CASSLDPIGGYTF TGTGCCAGCAGCTTAGATCCGATCGGTGGCTACACCTTC
TRBJ2-7 TRBD1 TRBV3-1 NA CASSQTGNEQYF TGTGCCAGCAGCCAGACAGGGAACGAGCAGTACTTC
TRBJ2-2 NA TRBV14 NA CASSLVYGATGELFF TGTGCCAGCAGCCTGGTCTACGGAGCTACCGGGGAGCTGTTTTTT